The rows below give T cell receptor beta chains drawn from one sample of a study of T cell responses to AZD1222 COVID-19 vaccine. Libraries were prepared by immunoSEQ multiplex PCR; TCRdb keeps only in-frame clonotypes and omits some of them. The table lists 75,000 to 95,000 clones, 89% of them singletons. This specimen consisted of peripheral blood, obtained 28 days after the second AZD1222 dose. The receptors originated from an adult who received the AZD1222 COVID-19 vaccine. CDR3s leave out the opening cysteine and the closing phenylalanine or tryptophan.

v_call | cdr3_aa
TRBV6-2/TRBV6-3 | ASSYSGAPLDTQY
TRBV27 | ASSVYRGQGTDTQY
TRBV7-9 | ASSLALGSNQPQH
TRBV6-5 | ASSSAGEAANEKLF
TRBV3-1/TRBV3-2 | ASSAGGEKLF
TRBV11-2 | ASSLDPGQPQH
TRBV19 | ASRNYGYT
TRBV5-6 | ASSLGWGQPQH
TRBV7-9 | ASSSSISRKDPNTGELF
TRBV5-1 | ASSLDRDPYSNQPQH
TRBV13 | ASSLGRGSGELF
TRBV7-2 | ASSNGRDQPQH
TRBV10-3 | AISESSGGAYTGELF